The 2 T cell receptor beta chains given below trace back to one sample, sequenced in a study of identical twins. TCRdb reprocessed the 5' RACE reads via MiXCR and lists one record per CDR3 protein. The sample yields over 500,000 distinct CDR3 sequences, less than 25% seen once. The same sample was also studied in work on T cells expressing NK-cell markers.

The sample was CD4+ T cells sorted from blood. The source of these receptors is a woman between 18 and 29 years old in good health.

This clonotype was detected ten times or more. This chain uses TRBV20-1 with TRBJ2-7; 9 bases fit TRBD1. Germline V lookup: CDR1 DFQATT, CDR2 SNEGSKA (reference sequence). V shed 0 bases, J shed 4 bases, and the junction held 7 bases outside the gene matches. The CDR3 is 15 amino acids. CDR3 in amino acids: CSAREIRTGAYEQYF. The CDR3, as DNA: TGCAGTGCTAGAGAAATCAGGACAGGGGCTTACGAGCAGTACTTC.

This clonotype appeared many times. The chain links TRBV2 to TRBJ2-3; TRBD1 matches 10 bases. Trimming cost V 4 bases and J 8 bases; bases outside gene matches: 6. CDR3 length: 14 residues. The germline CDR1 and CDR2 sequences are SNHLY and FYNNEI. CDR3: CASSGGQGVATQYF. CDR3 bases: TGTGCCAGCAGTGGCGGACAGGGGGTCGCTACGCAGTATTTT.